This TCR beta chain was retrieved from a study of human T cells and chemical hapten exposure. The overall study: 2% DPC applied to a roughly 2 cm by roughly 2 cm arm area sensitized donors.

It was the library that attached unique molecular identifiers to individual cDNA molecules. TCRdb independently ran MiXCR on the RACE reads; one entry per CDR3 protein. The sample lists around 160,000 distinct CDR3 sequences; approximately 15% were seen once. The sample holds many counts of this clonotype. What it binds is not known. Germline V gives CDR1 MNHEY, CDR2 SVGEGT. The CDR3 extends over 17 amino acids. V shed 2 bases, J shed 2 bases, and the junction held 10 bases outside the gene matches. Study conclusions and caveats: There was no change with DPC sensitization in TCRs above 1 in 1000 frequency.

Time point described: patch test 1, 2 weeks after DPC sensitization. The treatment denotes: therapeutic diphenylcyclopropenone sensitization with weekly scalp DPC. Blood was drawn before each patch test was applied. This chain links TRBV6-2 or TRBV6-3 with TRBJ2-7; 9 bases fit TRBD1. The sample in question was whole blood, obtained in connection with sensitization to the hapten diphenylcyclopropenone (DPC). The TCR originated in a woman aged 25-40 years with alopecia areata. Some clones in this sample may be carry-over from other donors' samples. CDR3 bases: TGTGCCAGCAGTTACCGACAAGGACAGGGGAACCCCTACGAGCAGTACTTC. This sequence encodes CASSYRQGQGNPYEQYF.